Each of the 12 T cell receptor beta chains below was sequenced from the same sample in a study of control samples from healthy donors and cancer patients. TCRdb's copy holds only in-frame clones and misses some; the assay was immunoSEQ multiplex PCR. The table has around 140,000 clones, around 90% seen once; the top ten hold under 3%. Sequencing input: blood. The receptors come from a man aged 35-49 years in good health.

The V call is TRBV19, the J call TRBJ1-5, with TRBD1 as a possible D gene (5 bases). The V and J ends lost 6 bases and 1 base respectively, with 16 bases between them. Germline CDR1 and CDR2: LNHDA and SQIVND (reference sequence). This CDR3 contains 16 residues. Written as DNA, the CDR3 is TGTGCCAGTAGACTTAGAGGGGAATCGAGCAATCAGCCCCAGCATTTT. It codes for CASRLRGESSNQPQHF. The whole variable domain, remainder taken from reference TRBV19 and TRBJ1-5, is DGGITQSPKYLFRKEGQNVTLSCEQNLNHDAMYWYRQDPGQGLRLIYYSQIVNDFQKGDIAEGYSVSREKKESFPLTVTSAQKNPTAFYLCASRLRGESSNQPQHFGDGTRLSIL.

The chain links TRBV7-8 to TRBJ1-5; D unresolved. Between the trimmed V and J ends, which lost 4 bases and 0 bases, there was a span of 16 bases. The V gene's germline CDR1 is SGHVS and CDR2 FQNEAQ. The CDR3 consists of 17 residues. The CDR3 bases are TGTGCCAGCAGCTGGGGATCGACATGGGATAGCAATCAGCCCCAGCATTTT. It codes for CASSWGSTWDSNQPQHF. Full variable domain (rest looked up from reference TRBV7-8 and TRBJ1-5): GAGVSQSPRYKVAKRGQDVALRCDPISGHVSLFWYQQALGQGPEFLTYFQNEAQLDKSGLPSDRFFAERPEGSVSTLKIQRTQQEDSAVYLCASSWGSTWDSNQPQHFGDGTRLSIL.

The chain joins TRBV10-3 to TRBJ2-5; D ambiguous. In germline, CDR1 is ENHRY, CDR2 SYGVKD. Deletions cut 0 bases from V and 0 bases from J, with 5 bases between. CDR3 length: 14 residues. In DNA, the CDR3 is TGTGCCATCAGTGAGTCGAGGTACCAAGAGACCCAGTACTTC. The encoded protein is CAISESRYQETQYF.

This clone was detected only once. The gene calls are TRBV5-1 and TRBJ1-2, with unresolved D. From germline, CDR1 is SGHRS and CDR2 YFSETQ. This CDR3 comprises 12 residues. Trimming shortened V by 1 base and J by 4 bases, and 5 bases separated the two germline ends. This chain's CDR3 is CASSLSFYGYTF. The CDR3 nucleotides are TGCGCCAGCAGCTTGAGCTTCTATGGCTACACCTTC. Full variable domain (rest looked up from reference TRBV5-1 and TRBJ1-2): KAGVTQTPRYLIKTRGQQVTLSCSPISGHRSVSWYQQTPGQGLQFLFEYFSETQRNKGNFPGRFSGRQFSNSRSEMNVSTLELGDSALYLCASSLSFYGYTFGSGTRLTVV.

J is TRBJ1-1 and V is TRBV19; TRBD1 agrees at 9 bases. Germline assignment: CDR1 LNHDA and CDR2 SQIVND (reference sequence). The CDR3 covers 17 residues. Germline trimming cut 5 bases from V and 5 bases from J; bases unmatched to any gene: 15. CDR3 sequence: CASSQTRGGQGGTEAFF. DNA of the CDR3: TGTGCCAGTAGTCAAACGAGGGGGGGACAGGGAGGTACTGAAGCTTTCTTT.

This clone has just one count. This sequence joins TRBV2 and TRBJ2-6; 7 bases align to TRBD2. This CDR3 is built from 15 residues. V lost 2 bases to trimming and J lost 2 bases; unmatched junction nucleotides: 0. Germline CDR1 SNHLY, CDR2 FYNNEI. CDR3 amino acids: CASSERGAGANVLTF. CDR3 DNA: TGTGCCAGCAGTGAACGGGGGGCTGGGGCCAACGTCCTGACTTTC. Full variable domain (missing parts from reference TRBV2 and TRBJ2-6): EPEVTQTPSHQVTQMGQEVILRCVPISNHLYFYWYRQILGQKVEFLVSFYNNEISEKSEIFDDQFSVERPDGSNFTLKIRSTKLEDSAMYFCASSERGAGANVLTFGAGSRLTVL.

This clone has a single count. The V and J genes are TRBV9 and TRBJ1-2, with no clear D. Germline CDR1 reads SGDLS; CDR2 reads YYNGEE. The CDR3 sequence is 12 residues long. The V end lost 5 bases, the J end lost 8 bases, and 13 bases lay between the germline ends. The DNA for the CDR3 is TGTGCCAGCAGAACAGCTTTAGGGGGCTACACCTTC. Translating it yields CASRTALGGYTF.

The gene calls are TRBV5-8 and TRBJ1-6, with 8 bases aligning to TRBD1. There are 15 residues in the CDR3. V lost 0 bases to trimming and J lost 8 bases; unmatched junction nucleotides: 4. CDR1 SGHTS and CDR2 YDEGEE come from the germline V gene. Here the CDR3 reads CASSLAGQGYSPLHF. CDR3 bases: TGTGCCAGCAGCTTGGCTGGACAGGGATATTCACCCCTCCACTTT.

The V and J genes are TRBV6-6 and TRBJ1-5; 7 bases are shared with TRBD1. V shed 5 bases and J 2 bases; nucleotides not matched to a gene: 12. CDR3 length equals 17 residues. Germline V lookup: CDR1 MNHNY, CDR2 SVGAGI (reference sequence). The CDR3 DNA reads TGTGCCAGCAGTCTCGCCGGGACAGCCAACCGCAATCAGCCCCAGCATTTT. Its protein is CASSLAGTANRNQPQHF.

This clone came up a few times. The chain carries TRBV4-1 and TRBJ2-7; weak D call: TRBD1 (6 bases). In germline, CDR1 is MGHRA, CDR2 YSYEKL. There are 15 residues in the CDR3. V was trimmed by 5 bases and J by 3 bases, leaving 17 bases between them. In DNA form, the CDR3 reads TGCGCCAGCAGCTCTCCCGGGACACCCTACTACGAGCAGTACTTC. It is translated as CASSSPGTPYYEQYF.

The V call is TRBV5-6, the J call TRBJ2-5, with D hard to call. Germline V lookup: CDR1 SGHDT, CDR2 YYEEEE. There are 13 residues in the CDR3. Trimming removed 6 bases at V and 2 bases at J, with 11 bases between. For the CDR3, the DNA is TGTGCCAGCACGACCGGGCCACAAGAGACCCAGTACTTC. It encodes CASTTGPQETQYF.

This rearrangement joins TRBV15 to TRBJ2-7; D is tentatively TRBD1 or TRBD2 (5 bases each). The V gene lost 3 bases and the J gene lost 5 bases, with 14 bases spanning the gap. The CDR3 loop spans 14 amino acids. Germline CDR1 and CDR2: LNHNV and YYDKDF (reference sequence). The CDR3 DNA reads TGTGCCACCAGCAGTGCCGAGGGGTTCCACGAGCAGTACTTC. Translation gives CATSSAEGFHEQYF.